The present entry profiles one TCR beta chain with its context. This table comes from immunoSEQ multiplex PCR, and its TCRdb copy is limited to in-frame clones, with some not included. The sample lists about 140,000 clones, around 90% occurring once. The record originates from a study of CD4+ T cells in melanoma. V lost 5 bases and J lost 7, with 17 bases in between. This CDR3 comprises 15 residues. CDR1 is MNHNS and CDR2 is SASEGT in the germline V gene. The chain combines TRBV6-1 with TRBJ1-4, with no clear D. This sequence was found in a human donor with melanoma. DNA for the CDR3: TGTGCCAGCAGTAACCAAGCCACGTCTGGTGAAAAACTGTTTTTT. It codes for CASSNQATSGEKLFF.